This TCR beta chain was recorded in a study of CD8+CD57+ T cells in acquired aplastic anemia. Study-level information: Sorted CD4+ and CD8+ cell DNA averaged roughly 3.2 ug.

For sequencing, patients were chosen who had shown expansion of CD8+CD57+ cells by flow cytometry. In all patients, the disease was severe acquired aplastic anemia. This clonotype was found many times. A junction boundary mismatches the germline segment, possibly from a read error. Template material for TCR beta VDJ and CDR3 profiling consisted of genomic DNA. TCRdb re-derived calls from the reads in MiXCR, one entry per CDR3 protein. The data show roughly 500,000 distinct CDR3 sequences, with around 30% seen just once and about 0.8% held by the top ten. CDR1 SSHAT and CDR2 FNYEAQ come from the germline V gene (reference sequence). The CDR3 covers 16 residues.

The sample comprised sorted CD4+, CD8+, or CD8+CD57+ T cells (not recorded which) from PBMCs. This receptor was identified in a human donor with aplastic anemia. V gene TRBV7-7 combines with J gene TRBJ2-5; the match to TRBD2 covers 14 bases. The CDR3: CASSQGLAGGQETQYF. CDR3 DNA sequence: TGTGCTAGCAGCCAAGGACTAGCGGGGGGCCAAGAGACCCAGTACTTC.